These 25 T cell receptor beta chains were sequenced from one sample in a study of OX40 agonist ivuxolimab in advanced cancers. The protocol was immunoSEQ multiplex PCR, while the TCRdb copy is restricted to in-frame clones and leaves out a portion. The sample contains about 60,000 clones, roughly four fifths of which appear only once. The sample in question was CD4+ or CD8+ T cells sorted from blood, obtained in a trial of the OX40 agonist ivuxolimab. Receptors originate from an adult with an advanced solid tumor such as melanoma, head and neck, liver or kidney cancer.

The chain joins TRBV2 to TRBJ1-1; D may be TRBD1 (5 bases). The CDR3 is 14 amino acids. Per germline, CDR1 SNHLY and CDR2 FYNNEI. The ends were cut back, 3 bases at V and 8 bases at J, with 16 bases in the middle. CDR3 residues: CASSDKWRGTEAFF. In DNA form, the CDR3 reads TGTGCCAGCAGTGACAAGTGGAGGGGAACGGAAGCTTTCTTT.

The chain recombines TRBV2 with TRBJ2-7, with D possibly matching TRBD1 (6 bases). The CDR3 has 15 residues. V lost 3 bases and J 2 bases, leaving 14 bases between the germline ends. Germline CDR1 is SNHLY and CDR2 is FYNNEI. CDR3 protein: CASSDPVDSPYEQYF. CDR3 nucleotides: TGTGCCAGCAGTGATCCGGTGGACAGTCCCTACGAGCAGTACTTC.

The CDR3, as DNA: TGCAGCGTTGAACGACAGGGAGTAGATGGCTACACCTTC. Translation gives CSVERQGVDGYTF. The V call is TRBV29-1, the J call TRBJ1-2; 7 positions match TRBD1. The CDR3 contains 13 residues. V shed 2 bases and J 6 bases; nucleotides not matched to a gene: 6. Germline V gene lookup returns CDR1 SQVTM and CDR2 ANQGSEA.

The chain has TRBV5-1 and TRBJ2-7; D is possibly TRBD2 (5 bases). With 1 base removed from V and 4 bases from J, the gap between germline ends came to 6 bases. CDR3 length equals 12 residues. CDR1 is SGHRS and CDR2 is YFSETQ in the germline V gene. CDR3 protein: CASSLPGYEQYF. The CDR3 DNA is TGCGCCAGCAGCTTGCCGGGGTACGAGCAGTACTTC.

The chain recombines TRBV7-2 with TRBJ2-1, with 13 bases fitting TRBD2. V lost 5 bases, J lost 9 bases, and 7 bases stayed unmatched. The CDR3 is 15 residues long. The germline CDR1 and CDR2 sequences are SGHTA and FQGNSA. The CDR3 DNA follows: TGTGCCAGCAGCGACGGACTAGCGGGAGTTAGTGAGCAGTTCTTC. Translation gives CASSDGLAGVSEQFF.

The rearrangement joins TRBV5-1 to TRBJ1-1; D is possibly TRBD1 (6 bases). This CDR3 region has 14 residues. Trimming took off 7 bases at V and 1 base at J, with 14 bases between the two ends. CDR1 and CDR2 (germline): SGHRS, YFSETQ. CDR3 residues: CASREGGWNTEAFF. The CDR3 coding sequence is TGCGCCAGCCGCGAAGGGGGGTGGAACACTGAAGCTTTCTTT. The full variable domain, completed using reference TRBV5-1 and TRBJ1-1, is KAGVTQTPRYLIKTRGQQVTLSCSPISGHRSVSWYQQTPGQGLQFLFEYFSETQRNKGNFPGRFSGRQFSNSRSEMNVSTLELGDSALYLCASREGGWNTEAFFGQGTRLTVV.

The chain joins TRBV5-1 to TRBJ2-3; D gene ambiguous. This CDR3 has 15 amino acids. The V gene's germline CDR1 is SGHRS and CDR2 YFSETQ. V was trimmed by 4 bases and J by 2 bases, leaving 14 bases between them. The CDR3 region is CASSRSYGDTDTQYF. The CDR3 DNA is TGCGCCAGCAGCAGGTCCTATGGGGACACAGATACGCAGTATTTT.

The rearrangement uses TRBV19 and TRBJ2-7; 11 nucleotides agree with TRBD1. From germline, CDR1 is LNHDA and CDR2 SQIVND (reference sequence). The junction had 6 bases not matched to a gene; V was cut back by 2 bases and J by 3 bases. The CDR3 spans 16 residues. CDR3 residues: CASSIFSGTGGYEQYF. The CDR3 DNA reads TGTGCCAGTAGTATATTCTCCGGGACAGGGGGCTACGAGCAGTACTTC. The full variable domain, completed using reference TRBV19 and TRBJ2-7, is DGGITQSPKYLFRKEGQNVTLSCEQNLNHDAMYWYRQDPGQGLRLIYYSQIVNDFQKGDIAEGYSVSREKKESFPLTVTSAQKNPTAFYLCASSIFSGTGGYEQYFGPGTRLTVT.

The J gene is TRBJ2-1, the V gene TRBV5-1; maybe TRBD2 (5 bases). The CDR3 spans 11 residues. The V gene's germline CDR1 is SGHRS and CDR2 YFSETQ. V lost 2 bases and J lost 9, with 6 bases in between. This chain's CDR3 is CASSFGGEQFF. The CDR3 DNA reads TGCGCCAGCAGCTTCGGAGGTGAGCAGTTCTTC.

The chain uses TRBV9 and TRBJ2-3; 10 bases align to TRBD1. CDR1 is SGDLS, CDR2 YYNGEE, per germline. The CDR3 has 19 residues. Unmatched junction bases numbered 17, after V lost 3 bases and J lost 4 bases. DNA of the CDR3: TGTGCCAGCAGCGCCCCGGGGAGACAGGGGGCGCGTTGGGCAGATACGCAGTATTTT. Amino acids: CASSAPGRQGARWADTQYF.

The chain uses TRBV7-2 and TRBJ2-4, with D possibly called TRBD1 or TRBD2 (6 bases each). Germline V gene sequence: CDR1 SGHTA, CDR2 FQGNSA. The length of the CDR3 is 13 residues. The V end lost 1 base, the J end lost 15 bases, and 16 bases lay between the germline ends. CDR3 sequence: CASSLGKGGNLYF. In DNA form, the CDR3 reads TGTGCCAGCAGCTTAGGGAAGGGGGGCAATCTGTACTTC.

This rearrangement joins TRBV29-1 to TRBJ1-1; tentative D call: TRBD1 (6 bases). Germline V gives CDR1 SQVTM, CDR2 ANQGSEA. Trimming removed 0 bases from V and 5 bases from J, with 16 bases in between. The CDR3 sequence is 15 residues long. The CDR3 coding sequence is TGCAGCGTTGAAGAGCCTACAGGGTACAAGACTGAAGCTTTCTTT. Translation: CSVEEPTGYKTEAFF.

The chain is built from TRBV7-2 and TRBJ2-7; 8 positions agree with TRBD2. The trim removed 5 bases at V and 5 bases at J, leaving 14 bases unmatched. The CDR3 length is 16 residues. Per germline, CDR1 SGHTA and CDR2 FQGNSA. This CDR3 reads CASSNWGRGRSHEQYF. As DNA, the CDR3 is TGTGCCAGCAGCAATTGGGGGCGCGGGAGGTCCCACGAGCAGTACTTC.

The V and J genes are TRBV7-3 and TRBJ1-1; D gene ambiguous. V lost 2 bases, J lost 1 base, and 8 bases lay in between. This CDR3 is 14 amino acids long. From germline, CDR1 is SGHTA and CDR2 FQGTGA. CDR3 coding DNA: TGTGCCAGCAGCTTATATCTTAAGAACACTGAAGCTTTCTTT. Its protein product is CASSLYLKNTEAFF.

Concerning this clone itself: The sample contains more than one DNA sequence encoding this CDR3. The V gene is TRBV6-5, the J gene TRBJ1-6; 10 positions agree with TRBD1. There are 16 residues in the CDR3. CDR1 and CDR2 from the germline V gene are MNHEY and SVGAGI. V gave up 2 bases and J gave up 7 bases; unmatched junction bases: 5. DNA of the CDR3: TGTGCCAGCAGTTACCGTGGGACAGGGGAGAATTCACCCCTCCACTTT. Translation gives CASSYRGTGENSPLHF.

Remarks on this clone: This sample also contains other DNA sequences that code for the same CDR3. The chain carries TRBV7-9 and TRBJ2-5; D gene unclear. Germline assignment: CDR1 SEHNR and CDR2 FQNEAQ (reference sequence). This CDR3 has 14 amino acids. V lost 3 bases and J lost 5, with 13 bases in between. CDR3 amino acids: CASSLGGFPETQYF. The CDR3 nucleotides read TGTGCCAGCAGCTTGGGTGGCTTTCCGGAGACCCAGTACTTC.

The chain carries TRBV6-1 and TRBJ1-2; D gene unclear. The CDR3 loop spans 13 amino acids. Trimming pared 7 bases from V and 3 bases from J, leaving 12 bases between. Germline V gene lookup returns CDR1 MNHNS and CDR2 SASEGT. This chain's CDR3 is CASTSVGYYGYTF. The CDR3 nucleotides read TGTGCCAGCACCTCAGTAGGGTACTATGGCTACACCTTC.

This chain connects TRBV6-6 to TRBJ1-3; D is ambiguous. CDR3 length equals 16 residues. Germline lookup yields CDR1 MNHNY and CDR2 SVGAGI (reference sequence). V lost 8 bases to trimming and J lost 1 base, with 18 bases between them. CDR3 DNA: TGTGCCAGCGCTCGGGAGATGAGGACGTCTGGAAACACCATATATTTT. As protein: CASAREMRTSGNTIYF.

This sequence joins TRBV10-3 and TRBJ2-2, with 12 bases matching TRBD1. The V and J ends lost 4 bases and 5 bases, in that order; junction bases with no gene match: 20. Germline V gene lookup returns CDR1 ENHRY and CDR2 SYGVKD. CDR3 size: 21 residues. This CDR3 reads CAISAWRPGQGASSGTGELFF. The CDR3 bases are TGTGCCATCAGTGCTTGGCGACCGGGACAGGGGGCGAGCAGTGGAACCGGGGAGCTGTTTTTT.

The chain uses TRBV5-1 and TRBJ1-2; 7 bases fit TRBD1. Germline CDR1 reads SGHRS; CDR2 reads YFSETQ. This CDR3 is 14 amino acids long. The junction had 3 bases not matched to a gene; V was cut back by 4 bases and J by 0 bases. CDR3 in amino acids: CASSAQGANYGYTF. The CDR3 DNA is TGCGCCAGCAGCGCCCAGGGGGCTAACTATGGCTACACCTTC.

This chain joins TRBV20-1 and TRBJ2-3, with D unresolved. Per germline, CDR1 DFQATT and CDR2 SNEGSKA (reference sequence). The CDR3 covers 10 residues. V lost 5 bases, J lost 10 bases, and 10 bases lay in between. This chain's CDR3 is CSALAVSQYF. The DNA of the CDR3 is TGCAGTGCTTTAGCTGTTTCGCAGTATTTT.

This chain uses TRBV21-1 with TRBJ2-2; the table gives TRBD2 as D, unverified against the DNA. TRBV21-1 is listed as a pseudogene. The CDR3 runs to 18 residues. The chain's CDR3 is CASSKPFASGGLSGELFF. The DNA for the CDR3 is TGTGCCAGCAGCAAACCATTTGCCAGCGGGGGTTTATCGGGGGAGCTGTTTTTT.

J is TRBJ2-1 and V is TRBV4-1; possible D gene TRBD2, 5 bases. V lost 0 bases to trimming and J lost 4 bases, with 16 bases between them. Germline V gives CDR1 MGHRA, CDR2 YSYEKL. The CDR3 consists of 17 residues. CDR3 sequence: CASSQDPGIGSYNEQFF. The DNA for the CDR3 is TGCGCCAGCAGCCAAGACCCGGGGATCGGTTCGTACAATGAGCAGTTCTTC.

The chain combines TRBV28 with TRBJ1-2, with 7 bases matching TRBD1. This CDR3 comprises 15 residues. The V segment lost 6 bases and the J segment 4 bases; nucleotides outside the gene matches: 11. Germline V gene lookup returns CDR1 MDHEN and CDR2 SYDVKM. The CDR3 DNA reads TGTGCCAGCAGCCCTAGACAGGGATACGTCTATGGCTACACCTTC. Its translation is CASSPRQGYVYGYTF.

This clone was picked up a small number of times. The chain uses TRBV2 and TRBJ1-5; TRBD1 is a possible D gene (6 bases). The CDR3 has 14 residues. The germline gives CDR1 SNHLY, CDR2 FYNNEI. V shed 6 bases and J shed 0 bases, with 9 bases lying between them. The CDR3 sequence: CASSYRDSNQPQHF. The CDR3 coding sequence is TGTGCCAGCAGCTACAGGGATAGCAATCAGCCCCAGCATTTT.